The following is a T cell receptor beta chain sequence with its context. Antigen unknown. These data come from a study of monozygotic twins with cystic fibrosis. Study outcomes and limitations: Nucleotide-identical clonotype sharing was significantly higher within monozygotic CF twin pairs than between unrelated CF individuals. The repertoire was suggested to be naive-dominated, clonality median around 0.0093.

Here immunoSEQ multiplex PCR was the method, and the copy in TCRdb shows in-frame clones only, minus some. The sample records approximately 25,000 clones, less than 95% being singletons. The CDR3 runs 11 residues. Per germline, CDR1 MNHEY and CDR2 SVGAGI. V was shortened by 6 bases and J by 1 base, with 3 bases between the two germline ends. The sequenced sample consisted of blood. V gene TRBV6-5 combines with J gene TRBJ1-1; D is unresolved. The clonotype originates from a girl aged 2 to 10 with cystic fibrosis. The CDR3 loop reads CASSRNTEAFF. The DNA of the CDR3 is TGTGCCAGCAGCCGGAACACTGAAGCTTTCTTT.